The T cell receptor (beta chain) under discussion was sequenced for a study of T-cell reconstitution after alpha-beta-depleted transplantation in children. In the case of this clonotype: Its matching antigen is unknown.

Study-wide results and caveats: T-cell counts and diversity were attributed mostly to newly produced T cells one year after transplant. Surviving recipient cells, namely T cells and thymic progenitors, were the source of high day-60 TCRbeta diversity in some patients.

Researchers prepared the TCRbeta library using unique molecular identifiers, the study reports. Via MiXCR, TCRdb re-called the PCR reads, giving one row per CDR3 protein. This table holds approximately 1,000,000 distinct CDR3 sequences, about 31% found once. The receptor comes from a boy younger than two who had a stem cell transplant for SCID, so the T cells may come from the graft donor. The starting material was PBMCs, mostly from graft donor cells, obtained 360 days after TCRalphabeta/CD19-depleted stem cell transplant.

CDR3 bases: TGTGCCAGCAGTAAAGGGACATCACCCACAGATACGCAGTATTTT. Its protein product is CASSKGTSPTDTQYF. The chain is built from TRBV12-3 or TRBV12-4 and TRBJ2-3; D may be TRBD1 (6 bases). The CDR3 is 15 residues long. The V gene lost 5 bases and the J gene lost 2 bases, with 14 bases spanning the gap.